A selection of T cell receptor beta chains follows, all from one sample in a study of T cell repertoires in cytomegalovirus infection. TCRdb reprocessed the reads with MiXCR, giving one entry per CDR3 protein. The sample holds hundreds of thousands of distinct CDR3 sequences, roughly 15% seen once. Sequenced: PBMCs. These receptors were collected from a human donor in good health (CMV status not recorded). Some clones in this sample may be carry-over from other donors' samples. Both conserved end residues are part of each CDR3. A D gene is named only where the DNA matches it firmly. Size tells how often a clone was seen (once, few, many) or the class of an expanded clone, and some rows leave it out.

TRBJ1-5	few	.	TRBV18	TGTGCCAGCTCACCAAACGATAGCAATCAGCCCCAGCATTTT	CASSPNDSNQPQHF
TRBJ2-4	.	TRBD1	TRBV18	TGTGCCAGCTCAATGGACAGGACGGCCCATATAGCCAAAAACATTCAGTACTTC	CASSMDRTAHIAKNIQYF
TRBJ1-5	.	.	TRBV19	TGTGCCAGTAGCCGGGGGGGCATGGGGGAGCCCCAGCATTTT	CASSRGGMGEPQHF
TRBJ2-3	.	TRBD1	TRBV18	TGTGCCAGCTCTCCAAAAACAGGGGTTTTGTCATCTACGCAGTATTTT	CASSPKTGVLSSTQYF
TRBJ2-5	.	TRBD1	TRBV18	TGTGCCAGCTCATTCCGGACAGGGGGAGAGACCCAGTACTTC	CASSFRTGGETQYF
TRBJ2-3	many	.	TRBV20-1	TGCAGTGCTAGAGATCATGGGGGGCCCCGCACAGATACGCAGTATTTT	CSARDHGGPRTDTQYF
TRBJ2-6	.	.	TRBV2	TGTGCCAGCAGTGAAACACCAACTGGGGCCAACGTCCTGACTTTC	CASSETPTGANVLTF
TRBJ2-5	few	TRBD1	TRBV7-6	TGTGCCAGCAGCTTACTAGGGGGCCGGGAGACCCAGTACTTC	CASSLLGGRETQYF
TRBJ2-1	few	.	TRBV12-3/TRBV12-4	TGTGCCAGCAGCCCCTCTGTAGGCGTACTCAATGAGCAGTTCTTC	CASSPSVGVLNEQFF
TRBJ2-7	.	.	TRBV19	TGTGCCAGTAGTATGTCCGGCTACGAGCAGTACTTC	CASSMSGYEQYF
TRBJ1-5	many	TRBD1	TRBV10-3	TGTGCCATCTCGACCGGGACAGCTACCAATCAGCCCCAGCATTTT	CAISTGTATNQPQHF
TRBJ2-5	few	TRBD1	TRBV2	TGTGCCAGCATGGGGACAGGGAAGGGGACCCAGTACTTC	CASMGTGKGTQYF
TRBJ2-1	few	TRBD2	TRBV7-2	TGTGCCAGCAGCGCCGCCGCTAGCGGGGGGTACAATGAGCAGTTCTTC	CASSAAASGGYNEQFF